This TCR beta chain was captured by sequencing in a study of T cell repertoires in cytomegalovirus infection. Study details: Signatures in public TCR beta sequences pointed to both CMV infection and matching HLA type.

TCRdb used MiXCR to reprocess the reads, holding one entry per CDR3 protein. Among fewer than 950,000 distinct CDR3 sequences listed, 30% to 35% were seen once. About this clonotype: Its antigen is not identified.

V was clipped by 4 bases and J by 1 base; unmatched bases: 5. CDR3 length: 15 amino acids. Germline CDR1 is ENHRY and CDR2 is SYGVKD. The source material was cultured CD8+ T cells from PBMCs, sampled from culture after CMV antigen stimulation. The genes are TRBV10-3 and TRBJ1-1; TRBD1 matches 8 bases. The clonotype comes from a human donor in good health (CMV status not recorded). Some clones in this sample may be carry-over from other donors' samples. This CDR3 reads CAISAMTGENTEAFF. The CDR3 nucleotides are TGTGCCATCAGTGCCATGACAGGGGAGAACACTGAAGCTTTCTTT.